Listed below are T cell receptor beta chains from one sample, sequenced in a study of Ad26.COV2.S vaccination and SARS-CoV-2 variants. Here immunoSEQ multiplex PCR was the method, and the copy in TCRdb shows in-frame clones only, minus some. Of a few hundred thousand clones in the sample, approximately 87% were seen once. This material consisted of peripheral blood, taken in a trial of Ad26.COV2.S vaccine versus placebo. These receptor sequences come from a person between 18 and 59 years old who received the Ad26.COV2.S COVID-19 vaccine or a placebo. The CDR3 runs from the conserved cysteine through the conserved F or W. A D gene is named only where the DNA matches it firmly. The size of a clone is reported for some rows only, either as once, few or many, or as a class for expanded clones.

clone size: once; D gene: -; J gene: TRBJ2-1; V gene: TRBV5-4; CDR3 protein: CASSSGRGDYNEQFF; CDR3 DNA: TGTGCCAGCAGCTCAGGGCGGGGCGATTACAATGAGCAGTTCTTC
clone size: -; D gene: -; J gene: TRBJ1-6; V gene: TRBV7-9; CDR3 protein: CASSWTGNSPLHF; CDR3 DNA: TGTGCCAGCAGCTGGACGGGAAATTCACCCCTCCACTTT
clone size: -; D gene: -; J gene: TRBJ2-7; V gene: TRBV3-1/TRBV3-2; CDR3 protein: CASSQSGGSYEQYF; CDR3 DNA: TGTGCCAGCAGCCAGTCGGGTGGTTCCTACGAGCAGTACTTC
clone size: -; D gene: -; J gene: TRBJ1-1; V gene: TRBV9; CDR3 protein: CASSDRSGTEAFF; CDR3 DNA: TGTGCCAGCAGCGACCGATCGGGGACTGAAGCTTTCTTT
clone size: -; D gene: -; J gene: TRBJ1-3; V gene: TRBV11-2; CDR3 protein: CASSVVTAGASGNTIYF; CDR3 DNA: TGTGCCAGCAGCGTCGTGACGGCAGGGGCCTCTGGAAACACCATATATTTT
clone size: -; D gene: -; J gene: TRBJ2-7; V gene: TRBV19; CDR3 protein: CASSGSKGYEQYF; CDR3 DNA: TGTGCCAGTAGTGGATCCAAGGGGTACGAGCAGTACTTC
clone size: few; D gene: TRBD2; J gene: TRBJ2-7; V gene: TRBV5-6; CDR3 protein: CASSRSGLGLYEQYF; CDR3 DNA: TGTGCCAGCAGCCGGTCGGGACTAGGTCTCTACGAGCAGTACTTC
clone size: -; D gene: -; J gene: TRBJ1-3; V gene: TRBV9; CDR3 protein: CASSVAKGNTIYF; CDR3 DNA: TGTGCCAGCAGCGTAGCTAAGGGGAACACCATATATTTT
clone size: -; D gene: -; J gene: TRBJ2-5; V gene: TRBV6-5; CDR3 protein: CASTPHVTQETQYF; CDR3 DNA: TGTGCCAGCACCCCCCACGTAACACAAGAGACCCAGTACTTC
clone size: -; D gene: -; J gene: TRBJ1-4; V gene: TRBV27; CDR3 protein: CASSLRSAWGEKLFF; CDR3 DNA: TGTGCCAGCAGTTTACGCTCGGCGTGGGGGGAAAAACTGTTTTTT
clone size: -; D gene: -; J gene: TRBJ2-1; V gene: TRBV5-5; CDR3 protein: CASSLFGFGQYNEQFF; CDR3 DNA: TGTGCCAGCAGCTTGTTCGGTTTCGGGCAGTACAATGAGCAGTTCTTC
clone size: -; D gene: -; J gene: TRBJ1-2; V gene: TRBV12-3/TRBV12-4; CDR3 protein: CASRGQLNYGYTF; CDR3 DNA: TGTGCCAGCAGGGGTCAACTTAACTATGGCTACACCTTC
clone size: -; D gene: TRBD1; J gene: TRBJ2-3; V gene: TRBV18; CDR3 protein: CASSLYRGADTQYF; CDR3 DNA: TGTGCCAGCTCACTCTACAGGGGAGCAGATACGCAGTATTTT
clone size: -; D gene: -; J gene: TRBJ2-2; V gene: TRBV7-2; CDR3 protein: CASSLVASSGELFF; CDR3 DNA: TGTGCCAGCAGCTTAGTGGCTAGCTCCGGGGAGCTGTTTTTT
clone size: -; D gene: -; J gene: TRBJ2-1; V gene: TRBV4-3; CDR3 protein: CASSQDDAGSYNEQFF; CDR3 DNA: TGCGCCAGCAGCCAGGATGACGCCGGCTCCTACAATGAGCAGTTCTTC
clone size: -; D gene: -; J gene: TRBJ2-6; V gene: TRBV4-2; CDR3 protein: CASSQDIDGSAGANVLTF; CDR3 DNA: TGTGCCAGCAGCCAAGATATTGACGGGTCTGCTGGGGCCAACGTCCTGACTTTC
clone size: -; D gene: -; J gene: TRBJ2-7; V gene: TRBV11-3; CDR3 protein: CASSLKDGSYEQYF; CDR3 DNA: TGTGCCAGCAGCTTGAAAGATGGCTCCTACGAGCAGTACTTC
clone size: once; D gene: -; J gene: TRBJ1-2; V gene: TRBV29-1; CDR3 protein: CSVPVGDYGYTF; CDR3 DNA: TGCAGCGTACCTGTAGGGGATTATGGCTACACCTTC
clone size: -; D gene: -; J gene: TRBJ2-5; V gene: TRBV7-2; CDR3 protein: CASSFGHQETQYF; CDR3 DNA: TGTGCCAGCAGCTTTGGACATCAAGAGACCCAGTACTTC
clone size: -; D gene: -; J gene: TRBJ1-5; V gene: TRBV11-2; CDR3 protein: CASSLDRGGWGNQPQHF; CDR3 DNA: TGTGCCAGCAGCTTAGATAGGGGCGGGTGGGGCAATCAGCCCCAGCATTTT
clone size: -; D gene: -; J gene: TRBJ2-4; V gene: TRBV11-3; CDR3 protein: CASSPGTLAKNIQYF; CDR3 DNA: TGTGCCAGCAGCCCCGGGACTTTAGCCAAAAACATTCAGTACTTC
clone size: -; D gene: -; J gene: TRBJ1-1; V gene: TRBV19; CDR3 protein: CASSILGSDTEAFF; CDR3 DNA: TGTGCCAGTAGTATTCTAGGGTCCGACACTGAAGCTTTCTTT
clone size: -; D gene: -; J gene: TRBJ1-6; V gene: TRBV28; CDR3 protein: CASSLLVRGRRSPLHF; CDR3 DNA: TGTGCCAGCAGTTTACTCGTTCGGGGAAGACGTTCACCCCTCCACTTT
clone size: -; D gene: TRBD1; J gene: TRBJ2-3; V gene: TRBV6-5; CDR3 protein: CASEDRAIADTQYF; CDR3 DNA: TGTGCCAGCGAGGACAGGGCAATCGCAGATACGCAGTATTTT
clone size: once; D gene: TRBD2; J gene: TRBJ2-3; V gene: TRBV2; CDR3 protein: CASSGTSGGSTDTQYF; CDR3 DNA: TGTGCCAGCAGTGGGACTAGCGGGGGCAGCACAGATACGCAGTATTTT
clone size: -; D gene: -; J gene: TRBJ1-1; V gene: TRBV7-8; CDR3 protein: CASSLARGNTEAFF; CDR3 DNA: TGTGCCAGCAGCTTAGCGCGAGGGAACACTGAAGCTTTCTTT
clone size: -; D gene: TRBD1; J gene: TRBJ2-5; V gene: TRBV28; CDR3 protein: CASSTPTGDRDEETQYF; CDR3 DNA: TGTGCCAGCAGTACACCAACCGGAGACAGGGATGAAGAGACCCAGTACTTC
clone size: -; D gene: -; J gene: TRBJ1-1; V gene: TRBV19; CDR3 protein: CASSYQGRPEAFF; CDR3 DNA: TGTGCCAGTAGTTACCAGGGAAGGCCTGAAGCTTTCTTT
clone size: -; D gene: TRBD2; J gene: TRBJ2-1; V gene: TRBV11-3; CDR3 protein: CASSLGQGGLRFDEQFF; CDR3 DNA: TGTGCCAGCAGCTTGGGGCAGGGAGGGTTACGGTTTGATGAGCAGTTCTTC
clone size: -; D gene: -; J gene: TRBJ2-5; V gene: TRBV4-3; CDR3 protein: CASSQDNGPQETQYF; CDR3 DNA: TGCGCCAGCAGCCAAGATAACGGACCCCAAGAGACCCAGTACTTC
clone size: -; D gene: -; J gene: TRBJ2-5; V gene: TRBV5-8; CDR3 protein: CASSLESALSSETQYF; CDR3 DNA: TGTGCCAGCAGCTTGGAGTCGGCACTATCCTCAGAGACCCAGTACTTC
clone size: -; D gene: -; J gene: TRBJ1-5; V gene: TRBV19; CDR3 protein: CASSTSATANNQPQHF; CDR3 DNA: TGTGCCAGTAGCACTTCCGCGACAGCGAACAATCAGCCCCAGCATTTT
clone size: -; D gene: TRBD1; J gene: TRBJ1-2; V gene: TRBV5-5; CDR3 protein: CASSLGGGTVMDGYTF; CDR3 DNA: TGTGCCAGCAGCTTGGGCGGCGGGACAGTCATGGATGGCTACACCTTC
clone size: -; D gene: -; J gene: TRBJ2-5; V gene: TRBV4-2; CDR3 protein: CASSQELGQYQETQYF; CDR3 DNA: TGTGCCAGCAGCCAAGAGCTTGGGCAGTACCAAGAGACCCAGTACTTC
clone size: -; D gene: -; J gene: TRBJ2-1; V gene: TRBV5-6; CDR3 protein: CASAVEYSYNEQFF; CDR3 DNA: TGTGCCAGCGCCGTGGAGTACTCCTACAATGAGCAGTTCTTC
clone size: -; D gene: TRBD2; J gene: TRBJ2-7; V gene: TRBV4-3; CDR3 protein: CASSQVSGGYSYEQYF; CDR3 DNA: TGCGCCAGCAGCCAAGTGTCCGGGGGGTACTCCTACGAGCAGTACTTC
clone size: -; D gene: -; J gene: TRBJ2-3; V gene: TRBV9; CDR3 protein: CASSTRQVRTDTQYF; CDR3 DNA: TGTGCCAGCAGCACCCGACAGGTTCGTACAGATACGCAGTATTTT
clone size: -; D gene: -; J gene: TRBJ2-2; V gene: TRBV3-1/TRBV3-2; CDR3 protein: CASSQEFQVGVRELFF; CDR3 DNA: TGTGCCAGCAGCCAAGAATTTCAGGTGGGGGTCAGGGAGCTGTTTTTT
clone size: -; D gene: -; J gene: TRBJ1-5; V gene: TRBV21-1; CDR3 protein: CASSHTPSRPTTQPQHF; CDR3 DNA: TGTGCCAGCAGCCATACACCTTCCCGACCTACTACCCAACCCCAGCATTTT
clone size: -; D gene: TRBD1; J gene: TRBJ2-1; V gene: TRBV10-3; CDR3 protein: CAIRGDRGDNEQFF; CDR3 DNA: TGTGCCATCAGGGGGGACAGGGGCGACAATGAGCAGTTCTTC
clone size: -; D gene: -; J gene: TRBJ1-1; V gene: TRBV6-5; CDR3 protein: CASSYSIRPSGTEAFF; CDR3 DNA: TGTGCCAGCAGTTACTCGATTAGGCCGTCGGGCACTGAAGCTTTCTTT
clone size: -; D gene: -; J gene: TRBJ1-1; V gene: TRBV6-5; CDR3 protein: CASSYGDGYAAFF; CDR3 DNA: TGTGCCAGCAGTTACGGAGATGGGTATGCAGCTTTCTTT
clone size: once; D gene: TRBD2; J gene: TRBJ2-7; V gene: TRBV18; CDR3 protein: CASSPGLAGYSYEQYF; CDR3 DNA: TGTGCCAGCTCACCAGGACTAGCGGGGTACTCCTACGAGCAGTACTTC
clone size: -; D gene: -; J gene: TRBJ2-2; V gene: TRBV28; CDR3 protein: CASRERVERAGELFF; CDR3 DNA: TGTGCCAGCAGGGAGAGGGTGGAGAGGGCCGGGGAGCTGTTTTTT
clone size: -; D gene: -; J gene: TRBJ1-1; V gene: TRBV11-2; CDR3 protein: CASSLDSRSNTEAFF; CDR3 DNA: TGTGCCAGCAGCTTAGACAGTCGGTCGAACACTGAAGCTTTCTTT
clone size: -; D gene: -; J gene: TRBJ1-1; V gene: TRBV4-1; CDR3 protein: CASSQAVLQGLGRENTEAFF; CDR3 DNA: TGCGCCAGCAGCCAAGCGGTTTTACAGGGATTGGGGAGGGAGAACACTGAAGCTTTCTTT
clone size: -; D gene: TRBD1; J gene: TRBJ1-1; V gene: TRBV6-5; CDR3 protein: CASSYVGTGGTEAFF; CDR3 DNA: TGTGCCAGCAGTTACGTCGGGACAGGGGGCACTGAAGCTTTCTTT
clone size: -; D gene: -; J gene: TRBJ1-3; V gene: TRBV6-2/TRBV6-3; CDR3 protein: CASRYTASGNTIYF; CDR3 DNA: TGTGCCAGCAGATACACGGCCTCTGGAAACACCATATATTTT
clone size: -; D gene: -; J gene: TRBJ1-3; V gene: TRBV18; CDR3 protein: CASSSDMPRAAGNTIYF; CDR3 DNA: TGTGCCAGCTCATCAGATATGCCCCGGGCAGCTGGAAACACCATATATTTT